Shown below are 2 T cell receptor beta chains from a single sample sequenced in a study of cytomegalovirus exposure and HLA in healthy donors. Both 60 Vbeta primers and 13 Jbeta primers went into the PCR. Sequencing used immunoSEQ multiplex PCR; TCRdb keeps in-frame clones, though not all of them. The sample contains 150,000 to 200,000 clones, about 65% of which appear only once. Sequencing input: PBMCs. The receptor source for this set is a man between 40 and 49 years old in good health and CMV-seropositive.

The V gene is TRBV7-9, the J gene TRBJ2-7; a possible D gene is TRBD1 (5 bases). The CDR3 totals 13 residues. Germline V gene sequence: CDR1 SEHNR, CDR2 FQNEAQ (reference sequence). V dropped 5 bases and J dropped 2 bases, with 10 bases sitting between them. This CDR3 reads CASSPQGPYEQYF. CDR3 sequence (DNA): TGTGCCAGCAGCCCTCAGGGTCCCTACGAGCAGTACTTC.

This clone has just one count. This sequence joins TRBV7-6 and TRBJ2-3; the D gene is possibly TRBD2 (6 bases). Germline-derived CDR1 and CDR2 are SGHVS and FNYEAQ. V lost 1 base to trimming and J lost 1 base, with 12 bases between them. This CDR3 comprises 16 residues. The CDR3 loop reads CASSLVRASGTDTQYF. The CDR3 DNA sequence: TGTGCCAGCAGCTTAGTTAGGGCTAGCGGCACAGATACGCAGTATTTT.